This T cell receptor beta chain was retrieved from a study of regulatory T cells in long-lasting Graves disease. Combining iRepertoire HTBI primers with Arm-PCR of CDR3 regions, the authors built TCR beta libraries. TCRdb reprocessed the multiplex PCR reads via MiXCR and lists one record per CDR3 protein. The profile shows roughly 500,000 distinct CDR3 sequences, roughly 13% of them singletons. The time point: newly diagnosed GD, antithyroid drugs for less than 3 months. RNA from PBMCs was the source of the TCR library. The sample holds many counts of this clonotype. This CDR3 has 15 residues. V was pared by 5 bases and J by 4 bases, with 10 bases of the junction left unmatched. Germline V gene data show CDR1 as DFQATT and CDR2 as SNEGSKA (reference sequence). These data also formed part of another study, on T cells in Graves' hyperthyroidism and ophthalmopathy.

The source material was peripheral blood mononuclear cells (PBMCs), sampled at new diagnosis, from a patient treated with antithyroid drugs. This sequence was found in a man between 25 and 39 years old with Graves disease. The chain has TRBV20-1 and TRBJ2-2; 7 bases agree with TRBD1. CDR3 in DNA: TGCAGTGCTCCCCGGGACAGAGCCGTCACCGGGGAGCTGTTTTTT. Its translation: CSAPRDRAVTGELFF.